The 24 T cell receptor beta chains listed next were all sequenced from one sample in a study of cytomegalovirus exposure and HLA in healthy donors. TCRdb's copy holds only in-frame clones and misses some; the assay was immunoSEQ multiplex PCR. The sample has approximately 140,000 clones; 80% to 90% are singletons. Sequenced sample: PBMCs. The receptors were gathered from a young woman in good health and CMV-seropositive.

The rearrangement joins TRBV6-5 to TRBJ1-2, with 7 bases that match TRBD1. The CDR3 length is 14 residues. The germline V gene has CDR1 MNHEY and CDR2 SVGAGI. J lost 7 bases, V lost 2 bases, and 7 bases had no gene match. The CDR3, as DNA: TGTGCCAGCAGTTACCTGGGACAGACACGTGGCTACACCTTC. Translating gives CASSYLGQTRGYTF.

The chain has TRBV7-2 and TRBJ1-1; D uncertain. This CDR3 is 16 amino acids long. Germline V gives CDR1 SGHTA, CDR2 FQGNSA. V was trimmed by 5 bases and J by 4 bases, leaving 20 bases between them. Here the CDR3 reads CASSPSAGVEGTEAFF. For the CDR3, the DNA is TGTGCCAGCAGCCCCTCAGCTGGGGTTGAGGGCACTGAAGCTTTCTTT. The whole variable domain, remainder taken from reference TRBV7-2 and TRBJ1-1, is GAGVSQSPSNKVTEKGKDVELRCDPISGHTALYWYRQSLGQGLEFLIYFQGNSAPDKSGLPSDRFSAERTGGSVSTLTIQRTQQEDSAVYLCASSPSAGVEGTEAFFGQGTRLTVV.

The chain has TRBV30 and TRBJ2-1; 12 bases are shared with TRBD2. V trimming: 3 bases; J trimming: 2 bases; junction bases outside the gene matches: 5. Germline V lookup: CDR1 GTSNPN, CDR2 SVGIG (reference sequence). The CDR3 runs to 16 residues. The CDR3 nucleotides read TGTGCCTGGAGGTCACTAGCGGGGGGCCCCTACAATGAGCAGTTCTTC. Protein product: CAWRSLAGGPYNEQFF.

The CDR3 loop is CASSNRPQETQYF. The CDR3 nucleotides are TGTGCCAGCAGCAACAGACCCCAAGAGACCCAGTACTTC. V gene TRBV7-2 combines with J gene TRBJ2-5, with D unclear. The CDR3 is made up of 13 amino acids. From germline, CDR1 is SGHTA and CDR2 FQGNSA. Trimming shortened V by 5 bases and J by 1 base, and 8 bases separated the two germline ends.

This chain joins TRBV7-8 and TRBJ2-7; the match to TRBD2 covers 12 bases. Per the germline V gene, CDR1 is SGHVS and CDR2 is FQNEAQ. CDR3 size: 15 residues. Trimming cost V 1 base and J 2 bases; bases outside gene matches: 0. CDR3 DNA sequence: TGTGCCAGCAGCTTAGGGACTAGCGGGACCTACGAGCAGTACTTC. Its protein product is CASSLGTSGTYEQYF. Full variable domain (outside the CDR3, taken from reference TRBV7-8 and TRBJ2-7): GAGVSQSPRYKVAKRGQDVALRCDPISGHVSLFWYQQALGQGPEFLTYFQNEAQLDKSGLPSDRFFAERPEGSVSTLKIQRTQQEDSAVYLCASSLGTSGTYEQYFGPGTRLTVT.

The chain carries TRBV6-6 and TRBJ1-1, with D maybe TRBD1 (6 bases). Germline V gene data show CDR1 as MNHNY and CDR2 as SVGAGI (reference sequence). This CDR3 comprises 14 residues. Trimming shortened V by 4 bases and J by 0 bases, and 9 bases separated the two germline ends. CDR3 sequence (DNA): TGTGCCAGCAGTTCGGGACAAATGAACACTGAAGCTTTCTTT. Its protein product is CASSSGQMNTEAFF.

The chain uses TRBV5-1 and TRBJ2-7, with D possibly TRBD1 on 5 matching bases. The CDR3 is 12 residues long. Trimming stripped 2 bases from V and 5 bases from J, with 8 bases between. CDR1 is SGHRS, CDR2 YFSETQ, per germline. The CDR3 region is CASSFWGDEQYF. As DNA, the CDR3 is TGCGCCAGCAGCTTCTGGGGCGACGAGCAGTACTTC. The full variable domain, in which reference TRBV5-1 and TRBJ2-7 provide the parts outside the CDR3, is KAGVTQTPRYLIKTRGQQVTLSCSPISGHRSVSWYQQTPGQGLQFLFEYFSETQRNKGNFPGRFSGRQFSNSRSEMNVSTLELGDSALYLCASSFWGDEQYFGPGTRLTVT.

The chain couples TRBV29-1 to TRBJ1-4; no clear D. The V gene lost 4 bases and the J gene lost 3 bases, with 9 bases spanning the gap. CDR1 is SQVTM, CDR2 ANQGSEA, per germline. The CDR3 covers 13 residues. The CDR3 nucleotides are TGCAGCGTTGCCAGTATATCTAATGAAAAACTGTTTTTT. Amino acid sequence: CSVASISNEKLFF.

V is TRBV7-6 and J is TRBJ1-2; 8 nucleotides match TRBD1. Per germline, CDR1 SGHVS and CDR2 FNYEAQ. This CDR3 contains 18 residues. The V and J ends lost 1 base and 3 bases, in that order; junction bases with no gene match: 13. The CDR3 coding sequence is TGTGCCAGCAGCTTAGATAGGACAGGGCCCTTGAGGGACTATGGCTACACCTTC. This codes for CASSLDRTGPLRDYGYTF.

The genes are TRBV2 and TRBJ1-2; TRBD1 might be the D (6 bases). Germline lookup yields CDR1 SNHLY and CDR2 FYNNEI. The CDR3 spans 16 residues. V was shortened by 6 bases and J by 8 bases, with 25 bases between the two germline ends. The CDR3 DNA is TGTGCCAGCAGCCGGTCCGAGACAGGAAGCAATGTGGGCTACACCTTC. Amino acids: CASSRSETGSNVGYTF.

This chain links TRBV29-1 with TRBJ2-7; D might be TRBD2 (6 bases). The CDR3 loop spans 13 amino acids. V shed 4 bases and J shed 5 bases, with 15 bases lying between them. Germline lookup yields CDR1 SQVTM and CDR2 ANQGSEA. The CDR3 here is CSVARGFFDEQYF. In DNA form, the CDR3 reads TGCAGCGTTGCACGGGGGTTCTTCGACGAGCAGTACTTC.

The chain carries TRBV30 and TRBJ2-1, with TRBD2 as a possible D gene (5 bases). Trimming removed 0 bases from V and 2 bases from J, with 8 bases in between. The CDR3 has 14 residues. Per germline, CDR1 GTSNPN and CDR2 SVGIG (reference sequence). As DNA, the CDR3 is TGTGCCTGGAGTGTAGCGGCCACCTACAATGAGCAGTTCTTC. Amino acids: CAWSVAATYNEQFF.

The chain uses TRBV30 and TRBJ1-1; 12 bases agree with TRBD1. Germline V gene data show CDR1 as GTSNPN and CDR2 as SVGIG (reference sequence). CDR3 length: 15 amino acids. The junction had 8 bases not matched to a gene; V was cut back by 2 bases and J by 7 bases. The chain's CDR3 is CAWSRGTGGWGEAFF. CDR3 bases: TGTGCCTGGAGTAGAGGGACAGGGGGCTGGGGTGAAGCTTTCTTT.

The chain couples TRBV18 to TRBJ2-7, with 8 bases matching TRBD1. Germline CDR1 and CDR2: KGHSH and LQKENI. The V segment lost 3 bases and the J segment 0 bases; nucleotides outside the gene matches: 4. There are 15 residues in the CDR3. In DNA, the CDR3 is TGTGCCAGCTCACCGGGACAGGACAGCTCCTACGAGCAGTACTTC. It yields the protein CASSPGQDSSYEQYF. The full variable domain, in which reference TRBV18 and TRBJ2-7 provide the parts outside the CDR3, is NAGVMQNPRHLVRRRGQEARLRCSPMKGHSHVYWYRQLPEEGLKFMVYLQKENIIDESGMPKERFSAEFPKEGPSILRIQQVVRGDSAAYFCASSPGQDSSYEQYFGPGTRLTVT.

The chain joins TRBV10-2 to TRBJ1-1; a possible D gene is TRBD1 (5 bases). The CDR3 loop spans 13 amino acids. Germline V CDR1 and CDR2: WSHSY, SAAADI. The V gene lost 3 bases and the J gene lost 3 bases, with 8 bases spanning the gap. The CDR3 region is CASSERGYTEAFF. CDR3 in DNA: TGCGCCAGCAGTGAAAGGGGCTACACTGAAGCTTTCTTT.

This clone was counted between two and nine times. V usage is TRBV4-3 and J usage is TRBJ1-1; D is unresolved. The CDR3 sequence is 13 residues long. CDR1 LGHNA and CDR2 YSLEER come from the germline V gene. Deletions cut 0 bases from V and 10 bases from J, with 12 bases between. The CDR3 DNA follows: TGCGCCAGCAGCCAAGATCTGGCAGGAGGAGCTTTCTTT. This codes for CASSQDLAGGAFF.

V and J are TRBV6-5 and TRBJ1-5; D perhaps matches TRBD1 (6 bases). The length of the CDR3 is 14 residues. Germline V gene data show CDR1 as MNHEY and CDR2 as SVGAGI. The germline V and J ends were trimmed by 6 bases and 2 bases, with 11 bases remaining between them. The CDR3 DNA reads TGTGCCAGCAGGCCAGGGGTTCGCAATCAGCCCCAGCATTTT. Its translation is CASRPGVRNQPQHF.

The chain uses TRBV9 and TRBJ2-5, with D maybe TRBD2 (5 bases). V was pared by 0 bases and J by 5 bases, with 11 bases between. Germline V gene lookup returns CDR1 SGDLS and CDR2 YYNGEE. This CDR3 is built from 14 residues. The CDR3 nucleotides read TGTGCCAGCAGCGTAGCGGGGAAAGGGGAGACCCAGTACTTC. Residues: CASSVAGKGETQYF.

The V gene is TRBV2, the J gene TRBJ2-7; 8 bases are a match to TRBD1. CDR1 SNHLY and CDR2 FYNNEI come from the germline V gene. CDR3 size: 13 residues. V dropped 9 bases and J dropped 0; count of bases not matched to a gene: 4. CDR3 sequence (DNA): TGTGCCAGTCGACAGGGGACCTCCTACGAGCAGTACTTC. Protein: CASRQGTSYEQYF.

The V and J genes are TRBV19 and TRBJ2-5; 11 positions agree with TRBD2. Per germline, CDR1 LNHDA and CDR2 SQIVND (reference sequence). The V segment lost 1 base and the J segment 2 bases; nucleotides outside the gene matches: 9. This CDR3 has 18 amino acids. The CDR3 sequence: CASSIGLAGGLSQETQYF. CDR3 DNA sequence: TGTGCCAGTAGTATAGGCCTAGCGGGAGGACTCTCACAAGAGACCCAGTACTTC.

This sequence joins TRBV5-5 and TRBJ1-5; D unclear. Germline CDR1 SGHKS, CDR2 YYEKEE (reference sequence). The CDR3 contains 13 residues. V was clipped by 2 bases and J by 10 bases, with 13 bases between them. The CDR3 spells CASSLDTVQPQHF. The CDR3 DNA follows: TGTGCCAGCAGCTTAGATACGGTTCAACCCCAGCATTTT.

The chain recombines TRBV19 with TRBJ2-7; no definite D call. V lost 9 bases and J lost 0, with 15 bases in between. Germline V CDR1 and CDR2: LNHDA, SQIVND (reference sequence). This CDR3 has 14 amino acids. For the CDR3, the DNA is TGTGCCAGCTCCGTGGGTGGGCGCTCCTACGAGCAGTACTTC. Translated, it gives CASSVGGRSYEQYF.

This clone was seen just once. The genes are TRBV10-1 and TRBJ1-5; 9 bases agree with TRBD1. The junction had 8 bases not matched to a gene; V was cut back by 6 bases and J by 8 bases. This CDR3 comprises 14 residues. The germline V gene has CDR1 WNHNN and CDR2 SYGVQD (reference sequence). The CDR3 reads CASSPDRGREPQHF. DNA of the CDR3: TGCGCCAGCAGCCCGGACAGGGGCCGGGAGCCCCAGCATTTT.

The chain is built from TRBV28 and TRBJ1-4, with TRBD1 matching over 7 bases. Germline V CDR1 and CDR2: MDHEN, SYDVKM. This CDR3 contains 15 residues. With V trimmed by 5 bases and J by 4 bases, 7 bases remained unmatched. DNA of the CDR3: TGTGCCAGCAGTGAACGACAGGGCCGTAATGAAAAACTGTTTTTT. This encodes CASSERQGRNEKLFF.